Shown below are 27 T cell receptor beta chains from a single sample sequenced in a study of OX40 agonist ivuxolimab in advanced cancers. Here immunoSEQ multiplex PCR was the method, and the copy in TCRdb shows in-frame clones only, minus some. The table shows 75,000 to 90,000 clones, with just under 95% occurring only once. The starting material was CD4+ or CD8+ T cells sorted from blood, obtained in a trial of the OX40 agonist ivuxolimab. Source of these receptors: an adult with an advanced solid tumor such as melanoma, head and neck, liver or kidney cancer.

The CDR3 DNA reads as TGTGCCAGTAGTATAGTTCGACTACCAAAGAGCTCCTACGAGCAGTACTTC. Translating gives CASSIVRLPKSSYEQYF. The chain combines TRBV19 with TRBJ2-7, with a weak D call TRBD2 (5 bases). The germline V and J ends were trimmed by 1 base and 0 bases, with 16 bases remaining between them. Germline values: CDR1 LNHDA, CDR2 SQIVND (reference sequence). CDR3 size: 17 residues.

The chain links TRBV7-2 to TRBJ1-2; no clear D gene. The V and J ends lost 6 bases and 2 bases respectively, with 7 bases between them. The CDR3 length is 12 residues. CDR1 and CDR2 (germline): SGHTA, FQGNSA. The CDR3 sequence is CASRPQNYGYTF. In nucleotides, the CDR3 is TGTGCCAGCAGGCCTCAGAACTATGGCTACACCTTC.

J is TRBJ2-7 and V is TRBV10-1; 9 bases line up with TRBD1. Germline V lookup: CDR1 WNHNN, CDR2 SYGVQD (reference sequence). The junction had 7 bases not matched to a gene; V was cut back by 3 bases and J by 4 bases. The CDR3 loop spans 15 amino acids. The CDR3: CASSDTGQGRYEQYF. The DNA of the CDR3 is TGCGCCAGCAGTGACACGGGACAGGGAAGATACGAGCAGTACTTC.

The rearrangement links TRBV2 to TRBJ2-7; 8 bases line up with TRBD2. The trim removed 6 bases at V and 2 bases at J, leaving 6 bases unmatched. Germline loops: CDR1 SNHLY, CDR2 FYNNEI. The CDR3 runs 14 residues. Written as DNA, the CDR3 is TGTGCCAGCAGGAGAGCGGGAGACACCTACGAGCAGTACTTC. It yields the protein CASRRAGDTYEQYF.

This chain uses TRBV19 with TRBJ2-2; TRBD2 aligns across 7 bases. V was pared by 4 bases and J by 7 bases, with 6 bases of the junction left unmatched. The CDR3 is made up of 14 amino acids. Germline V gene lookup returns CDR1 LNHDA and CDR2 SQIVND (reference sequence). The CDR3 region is CASSRSGTGGELFF. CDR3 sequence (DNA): TGTGCCAGTAGTAGAAGCGGGACTGGCGGGGAGCTGTTTTTT.

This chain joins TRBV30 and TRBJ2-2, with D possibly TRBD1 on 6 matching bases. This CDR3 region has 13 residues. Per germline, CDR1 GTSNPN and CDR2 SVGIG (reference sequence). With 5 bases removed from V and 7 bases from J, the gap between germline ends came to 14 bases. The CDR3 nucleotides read TGTGCCTGGCAGAACAGGGATCGCGGGGAGCTGTTTTTT. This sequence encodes CAWQNRDRGELFF.

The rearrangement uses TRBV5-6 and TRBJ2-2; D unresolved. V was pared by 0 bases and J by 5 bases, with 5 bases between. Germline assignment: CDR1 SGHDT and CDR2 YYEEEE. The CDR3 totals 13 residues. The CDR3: CASSLAVTGELFF. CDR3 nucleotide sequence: TGTGCCAGCAGCTTGGCGGTGACCGGGGAGCTGTTTTTT. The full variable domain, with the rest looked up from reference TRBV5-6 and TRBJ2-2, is DAGVTQSPTHLIKTRGQQVTLRCSPKSGHDTVSWYQQALGQGPQFIFQYYEEEERQRGNFPDRFSGHQFPNYSSELNVNALLLGDSALYLCASSLAVTGELFFGEGSRLTVL.

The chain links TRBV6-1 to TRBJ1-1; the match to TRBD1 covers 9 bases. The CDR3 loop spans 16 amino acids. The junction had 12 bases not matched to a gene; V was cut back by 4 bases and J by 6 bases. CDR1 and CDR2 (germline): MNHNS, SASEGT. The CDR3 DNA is TGTGCCAGCAGTGCCAGCTTGGGACAGGGTTCGCCTGAAGCTTTCTTT. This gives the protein CASSASLGQGSPEAFF.

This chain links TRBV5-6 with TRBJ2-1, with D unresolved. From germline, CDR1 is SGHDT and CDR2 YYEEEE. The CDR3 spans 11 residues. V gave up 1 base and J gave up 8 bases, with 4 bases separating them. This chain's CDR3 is CASSLFDEQFF. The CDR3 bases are TGTGCCAGCAGCTTGTTTGATGAGCAGTTCTTC.

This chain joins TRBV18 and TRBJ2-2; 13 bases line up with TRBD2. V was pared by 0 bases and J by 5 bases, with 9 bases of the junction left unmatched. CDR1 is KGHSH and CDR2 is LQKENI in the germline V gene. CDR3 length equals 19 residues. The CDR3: CASSPPGLAGTIGTGELFF. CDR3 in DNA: TGTGCCAGCTCACCACCGGGACTAGCGGGAACAATAGGAACCGGGGAGCTGTTTTTT.

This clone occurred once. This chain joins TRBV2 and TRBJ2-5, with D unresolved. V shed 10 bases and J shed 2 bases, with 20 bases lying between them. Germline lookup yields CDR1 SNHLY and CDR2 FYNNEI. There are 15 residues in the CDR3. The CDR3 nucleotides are TGTGCCACCAAGTCGGCGGCGCTGATACAAGAGACCCAGTACTTC. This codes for CATKSAALIQETQYF.

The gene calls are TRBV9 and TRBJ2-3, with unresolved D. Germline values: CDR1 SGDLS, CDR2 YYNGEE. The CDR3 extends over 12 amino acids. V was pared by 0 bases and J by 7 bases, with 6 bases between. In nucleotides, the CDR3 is TGTGCCAGCAGCGTAGGGGTTAATACGCAGTATTTT. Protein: CASSVGVNTQYF.

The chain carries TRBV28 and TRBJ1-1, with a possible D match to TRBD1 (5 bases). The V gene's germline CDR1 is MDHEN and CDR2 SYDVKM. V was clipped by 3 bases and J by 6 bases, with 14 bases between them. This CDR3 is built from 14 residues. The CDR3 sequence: CASSFPHGGAEAFF. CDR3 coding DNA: TGTGCCAGCAGTTTCCCACATGGGGGGGCTGAAGCTTTCTTT.

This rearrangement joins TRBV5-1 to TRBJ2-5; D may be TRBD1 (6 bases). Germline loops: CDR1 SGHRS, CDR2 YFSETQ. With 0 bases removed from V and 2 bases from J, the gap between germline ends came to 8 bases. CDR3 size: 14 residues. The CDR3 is CASSLGTAQETQYF. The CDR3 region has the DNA TGCGCCAGCAGCTTGGGGACAGCGCAAGAGACCCAGTACTTC.

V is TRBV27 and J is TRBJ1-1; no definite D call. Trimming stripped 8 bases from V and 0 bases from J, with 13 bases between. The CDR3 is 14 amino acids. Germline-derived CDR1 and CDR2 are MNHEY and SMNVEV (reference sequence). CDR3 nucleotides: TGTGCCAGCGGACGTTTCAGACTGAACACTGAAGCTTTCTTT. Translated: CASGRFRLNTEAFF.

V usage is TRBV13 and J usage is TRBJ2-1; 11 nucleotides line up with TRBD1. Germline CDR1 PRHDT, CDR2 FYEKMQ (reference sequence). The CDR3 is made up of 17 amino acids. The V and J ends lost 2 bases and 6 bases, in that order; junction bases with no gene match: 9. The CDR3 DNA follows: TGTGCCAGCAGCTTAAGTCTCGGGACAGGGGGATTCAATGAGCAGTTCTTC. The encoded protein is CASSLSLGTGGFNEQFF.

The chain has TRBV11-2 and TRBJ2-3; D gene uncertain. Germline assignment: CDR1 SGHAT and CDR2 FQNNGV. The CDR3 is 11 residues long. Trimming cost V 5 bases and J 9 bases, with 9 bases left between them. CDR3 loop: CASSLPGTQYF. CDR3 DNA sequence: TGTGCCAGCAGCCTTCCCGGGACGCAGTATTTT.

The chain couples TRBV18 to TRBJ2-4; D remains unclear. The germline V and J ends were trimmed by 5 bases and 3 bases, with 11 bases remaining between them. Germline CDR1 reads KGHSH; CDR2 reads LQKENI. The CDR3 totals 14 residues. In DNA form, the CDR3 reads TGTGCCAGCTCATCCTCAGTAGACAAAAACATTCAGTACTTC. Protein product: CASSSSVDKNIQYF.

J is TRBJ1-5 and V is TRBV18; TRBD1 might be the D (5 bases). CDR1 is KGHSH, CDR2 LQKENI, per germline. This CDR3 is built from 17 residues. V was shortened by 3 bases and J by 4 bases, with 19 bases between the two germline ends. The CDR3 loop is CASSPVSLGTGNQPQHF. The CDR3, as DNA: TGTGCCAGCTCACCTGTCTCGCTAGGGACGGGAAATCAGCCCCAGCATTTT.

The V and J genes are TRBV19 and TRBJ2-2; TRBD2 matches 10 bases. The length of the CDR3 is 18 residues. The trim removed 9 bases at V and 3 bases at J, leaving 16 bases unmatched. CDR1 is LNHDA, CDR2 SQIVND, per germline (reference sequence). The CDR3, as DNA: TGTGCCAGCCGGAAGGGGTTAGCGGGGGGCGCCCACACCGGGGAGCTGTTTTTT. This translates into CASRKGLAGGAHTGELFF.

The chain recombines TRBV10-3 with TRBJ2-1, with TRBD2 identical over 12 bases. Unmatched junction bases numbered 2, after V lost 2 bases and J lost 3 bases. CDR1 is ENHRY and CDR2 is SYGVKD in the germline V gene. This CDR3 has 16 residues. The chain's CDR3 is CAISETSGGLYNEQFF. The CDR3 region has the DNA TGTGCCATCAGTGAGACTAGCGGGGGGCTCTACAATGAGCAGTTCTTC.

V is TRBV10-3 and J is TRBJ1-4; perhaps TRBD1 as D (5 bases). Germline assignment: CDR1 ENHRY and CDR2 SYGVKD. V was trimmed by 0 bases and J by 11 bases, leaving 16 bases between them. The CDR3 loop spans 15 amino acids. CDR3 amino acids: CAISESTGLGEKLFF. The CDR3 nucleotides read TGTGCCATCAGTGAGTCGACGGGGCTCGGGGAGAAACTGTTTTTT.

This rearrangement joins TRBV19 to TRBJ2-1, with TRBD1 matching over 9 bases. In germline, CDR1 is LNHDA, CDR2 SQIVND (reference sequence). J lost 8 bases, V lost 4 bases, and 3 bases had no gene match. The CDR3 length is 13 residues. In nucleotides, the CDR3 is TGTGCCAGTAGTAGGGGACAGGGCGATGAGCAGTTCTTC. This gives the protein CASSRGQGDEQFF.

CDR3 bases: TGTGCCAGCAGAACAGGGCAGGAGCAGTACTTC. Protein product: CASRTGQEQYF. This chain joins TRBV6-5 and TRBJ2-7; maybe TRBD1 (6 bases). This CDR3 is built from 11 residues. Deletions cut 6 bases from V and 7 bases from J, with 10 bases between. The germline gives CDR1 MNHEY, CDR2 SVGAGI.

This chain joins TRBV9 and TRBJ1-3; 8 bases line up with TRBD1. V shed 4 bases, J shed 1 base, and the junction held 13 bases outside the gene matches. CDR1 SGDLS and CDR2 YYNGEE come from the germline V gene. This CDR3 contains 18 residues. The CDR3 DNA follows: TGTGCCAGCAGCCCCCAGCTGGACAGGGTAGGTTCTGGAAACACCATATATTTT. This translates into CASSPQLDRVGSGNTIYF.

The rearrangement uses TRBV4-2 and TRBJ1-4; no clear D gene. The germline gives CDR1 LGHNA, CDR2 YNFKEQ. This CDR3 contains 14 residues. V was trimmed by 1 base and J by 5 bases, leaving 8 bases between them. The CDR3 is CASSQVAENEKLFF. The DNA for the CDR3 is TGTGCCAGCAGCCAAGTGGCAGAGAATGAAAAACTGTTTTTT.

The CDR3 DNA reads TGTGCCAGCAGCTTAAAGTCCGTAGCTTTGCCCTACGAGCAGTACTTC. The encoded protein is CASSLKSVALPYEQYF. V usage is TRBV7-9 and J usage is TRBJ2-7; D not certain. Germline loops: CDR1 SEHNR, CDR2 FQNEAQ (reference sequence). The CDR3 totals 16 residues. Trimming cost V 2 bases and J 2 bases, with 16 bases left between them.